Below are 25 T cell receptor beta chains sequenced from a single sample in a study of blood T cell repertoires in COVID-19. Assay: immunoSEQ multiplex PCR; the TCRdb copy retains only in-frame clones and omits some. Of some 290,000 clones in the sample, about nine tenths were seen once. The sequenced sample consisted of peripheral blood. These receptors were obtained from a woman between 45 and 60 years old who had recovered from COVID-19.

This clone appeared once. The rearrangement links TRBV3-1 (or the pseudogene TRBV3-2) to TRBJ2-3; 8 bases agree with TRBD1. CDR1 is LGHDT and CDR2 is YNNKEL in the germline V gene (reference sequence). CDR3 size: 15 residues. V lost 4 bases to trimming and J lost 3 bases; unmatched junction nucleotides: 6. CDR3: CASSPRTGMTDTQYF. As DNA, the CDR3 is TGTGCCAGCAGCCCTAGGACAGGGATGACAGATACGCAGTATTTT.

The chain uses TRBV12-5 and TRBJ2-1; TRBD2 matches 14 bases. Trimming cost V 1 base and J 10 bases; bases outside gene matches: 9. The CDR3 has 17 residues. Germline CDR1 LGHNT, CDR2 FRNRAP. CDR3 sequence reads: CASGLAQTSGGAREQFF. The CDR3 DNA follows: TGTGCTAGTGGTTTGGCCCAGACTAGCGGGGGGGCTCGGGAGCAGTTCTTC.

This chain uses TRBV6-2 or TRBV6-3 with TRBJ1-1, with D possibly matching TRBD1 (5 bases). The germline gives CDR1 MNHEY, CDR2 SVGEGT. With 6 bases removed from V and 4 bases from J, the gap between germline ends came to 24 bases. The CDR3 has 17 amino acids. In DNA, the CDR3 is TGTGCCAGCAGCCCTATGGGGAGAGGGGCGCGGGGCACTGAAGCTTTCTTT. As protein: CASSPMGRGARGTEAFF.

V gene TRBV3-1 (or the pseudogene TRBV3-2) combines with J gene TRBJ2-5; 8 bases are a match to TRBD1. This CDR3 spans 16 amino acids. V trimming: 1 base; J trimming: 1 base; junction bases outside the gene matches: 5. Looked up from germline, CDR1 is LGHDT and CDR2 is YNNKEL (reference sequence). The CDR3 nucleotides are TGTGCCAGCAGCCAAGCGGGGACAGGTTCCCAAGAGACCCAGTACTTC. Encoded protein: CASSQAGTGSQETQYF.

The J gene is TRBJ2-2, the V gene TRBV11-3, with D possibly matching TRBD1 (5 bases). The ends were cut back, 8 bases at V and 0 bases at J, with 13 bases in the middle. This CDR3 region has 15 residues. The germline V gene encodes CDR1 SGHNT and CDR2 YENEEA. The CDR3 DNA reads as TGTGCCAGCTCGCGGACACAACCGAACACCGGGGAGCTGTTTTTT. It specifies CASSRTQPNTGELFF.

The chain links TRBV5-1 to TRBJ1-2; D is perhaps TRBD1 (6 bases). V lost 2 bases, J lost 6 bases, and 17 bases lay in between. The CDR3 runs to 15 residues. Looked up from germline, CDR1 is SGHRS and CDR2 is YFSETQ. CDR3 residues: CASSLIQGTLDGYTF. As DNA, the CDR3 is TGCGCCAGCAGCTTAATCCAGGGGACACTAGATGGCTACACCTTC. Using reference TRBV5-1 and TRBJ1-2 for the parts outside the CDR3, the full variable domain is KAGVTQTPRYLIKTRGQQVTLSCSPISGHRSVSWYQQTPGQGLQFLFEYFSETQRNKGNFPGRFSGRQFSNSRSEMNVSTLELGDSALYLCASSLIQGTLDGYTFGSGTRLTVV.

This rearrangement joins TRBV18 to TRBJ2-7; TRBD1 might be the D (5 bases). The CDR3 is 15 amino acids. The germline V gene encodes CDR1 KGHSH and CDR2 LQKENI. V was cut by 3 bases and J by 4 bases, with 16 bases left in between. As DNA, the CDR3 is TGTGCCAGCTCACCCCGGAACGCAGGGTTATACGAGCAGTACTTC. This sequence encodes CASSPRNAGLYEQYF.

V usage is TRBV14 and J usage is TRBJ2-4, with TRBD2 matching over 11 bases. The CDR3 contains 20 residues. J gave up 0 bases and V 1 base, and 11 bases lay outside the gene matches. The germline CDR1 and CDR2 sequences are SGHDN and FVKESK. The DNA for the CDR3 is TGTGCCAGCAGCCAAGGTCTGCTAGCGGGGGGATCAATAGCCAAAAACATTCAGTACTTC. It is translated as CASSQGLLAGGSIAKNIQYF.

V and J are TRBV27 and TRBJ2-7, with D perhaps TRBD1 (5 bases). CDR1 MNHEY and CDR2 SMNVEV come from the germline V gene (reference sequence). The CDR3 totals 15 residues. The V end lost 2 bases, the J end lost 1 base, and 12 bases lay between the germline ends. The CDR3, as DNA: TGTGCCAGCAGTTTAATGACAGCGCTGTCCTACGAGCAGTACTTC. The encoded protein is CASSLMTALSYEQYF.

The chain links TRBV4-1 to TRBJ1-2; D is possibly TRBD1 (5 bases). Trimming stripped 3 bases from V and 4 bases from J, with 15 bases between. In germline, CDR1 is MGHRA, CDR2 YSYEKL. This CDR3 spans 15 amino acids. This CDR3 reads CASSHLKGASYGYTF. CDR3 bases: TGCGCCAGCAGCCATTTAAAAGGGGCCAGCTATGGCTACACCTTC.

The chain carries TRBV18 and TRBJ1-2; unclear D gene. Germline lookup yields CDR1 KGHSH and CDR2 LQKENI. The CDR3 is 16 residues long. With 2 bases removed from V and 2 bases from J, the gap between germline ends came to 15 bases. The DNA of the CDR3 is TGTGCCAGCTCACCAGCACGTCGAAACGAGAACTATGGCTACACCTTC. Translated, it gives CASSPARRNENYGYTF.

The chain is built from TRBV27 and TRBJ1-1; 9 bases agree with TRBD1. The J segment lost 7 bases and the V segment lost 6 bases, leaving 6 bases of the junction unmatched. The CDR3 has 13 residues. Germline CDR1 is MNHEY and CDR2 is SMNVEV (reference sequence). CDR3 loop: CASRHRDRVEAFF. CDR3 in DNA: TGTGCCAGCAGGCACCGGGACAGGGTTGAAGCTTTCTTT.

The count of this clone is one. The V gene is TRBV19, the J gene TRBJ1-2, with 8 bases that match TRBD1. With V trimmed by 4 bases and J by 3 bases, 7 bases remained unmatched. Looked up from germline, CDR1 is LNHDA and CDR2 is SQIVND (reference sequence). The CDR3 length is 15 residues. The CDR3 loop reads CASSTRGRGHYGYTF. The CDR3 nucleotides are TGTGCCAGTAGTACAAGGGGCAGGGGGCACTATGGCTACACCTTC. Variable domain in full (rest from reference TRBV19 and TRBJ1-2): DGGITQSPKYLFRKEGQNVTLSCEQNLNHDAMYWYRQDPGQGLRLIYYSQIVNDFQKGDIAEGYSVSREKKESFPLTVTSAQKNPTAFYLCASSTRGRGHYGYTFGSGTRLTVV.

V and J are TRBV30 and TRBJ2-1, with D maybe TRBD1 (6 bases). The germline V gene has CDR1 GTSNPN and CDR2 SVGIG (reference sequence). Between the trimmed V and J ends, which lost 8 bases and 7 bases, there was a span of 18 bases. The CDR3 has 13 amino acids. The CDR3 DNA reads TGTGCCCGCAGGACAGTCCCGTCTAATGAGCAGTTCTTC. This gives the protein CARRTVPSNEQFF.

The rearrangement joins TRBV6-1 to TRBJ1-2, with D perhaps TRBD1 (6 bases). The V end lost 2 bases, the J end lost 0 bases, and 10 bases lay between the germline ends. Germline lookup yields CDR1 MNHNS and CDR2 SASEGT. The CDR3 length is 15 residues. The CDR3 reads CASSERWDTNYGYTF. The CDR3 region has the DNA TGTGCCAGCAGTGAAAGGTGGGACACTAACTATGGCTACACCTTC.

The V call is TRBV7-9, the J call TRBJ2-3; tentatively, D is TRBD2 (6 bases). The germline V gene has CDR1 SEHNR and CDR2 FQNEAQ (reference sequence). V dropped 5 bases and J dropped 2 bases, with 14 bases sitting between them. The CDR3 contains 15 residues. The CDR3 region is CASSQRGLFTDTQYF. The CDR3 coding sequence is TGTGCCAGCAGCCAAAGGGGACTTTTCACAGATACGCAGTATTTT.

This clone was found once. The chain carries TRBV7-9 and TRBJ2-7; possible D gene TRBD2, 7 bases. The germline CDR1 and CDR2 sequences are SEHNR and FQNEAQ (reference sequence). The CDR3 is 14 residues long. V lost 5 bases and J lost 5, with 16 bases in between. This CDR3 is CASSPRSGGHEQYF. DNA for the CDR3: TGTGCCAGCAGCCCCCGGTCGGGGGGCCACGAGCAGTACTTC. The entire variable domain, with the rest obtained from reference TRBV7-9 and TRBJ2-7, is as follows: DTGVSQNPRHKITKRGQNVTFRCDPISEHNRLYWYRQTLGQGPEFLTYFQNEAQLEKSRLLSDRFSAERPKGSFSTLEIQRTEQGDSAMYLCASSPRSGGHEQYFGPGTRLTVT.

This rearrangement joins TRBV11-2 to TRBJ1-1; D not certain. There are 13 residues in the CDR3. CDR1 is SGHAT and CDR2 is FQNNGV in the germline V gene. The germline V and J ends were trimmed by 3 bases and 5 bases, with 10 bases remaining between them. CDR3 sequence (DNA): TGTGCCAGCAGCTTTGGAGGTGGAACTGAAGCTTTCTTT. Residues: CASSFGGGTEAFF.

The genes are TRBV30 and TRBJ2-7; 8 bases agree with TRBD1. Germline loops: CDR1 GTSNPN, CDR2 SVGIG (reference sequence). J was trimmed by 2 bases and V by 8 bases; bases with no gene match: 5. This CDR3 region has 12 residues. The CDR3 DNA follows: TGTGCCGGACGACAGGGGCCCTACGAGCAGTACTTC. Protein: CAGRQGPYEQYF.

The chain joins TRBV30 to TRBJ1-4; TRBD1 might be the D (5 bases). The CDR3 is 17 residues long. V lost 2 bases to trimming and J lost 2 bases, with 18 bases between them. Per the germline V gene, CDR1 is GTSNPN and CDR2 is SVGIG (reference sequence). The CDR3 reads CAWSLGGEVGTNEKLFF. CDR3 in DNA: TGTGCCTGGAGTCTGGGGGGTGAGGTGGGCACTAATGAAAAACTGTTTTTT.

V is TRBV7-2 and J is TRBJ2-3; 11 bases fit TRBD2. The CDR3 extends over 15 amino acids. Trimming cost V 4 bases and J 5 bases; bases outside gene matches: 5. Per germline, CDR1 SGHTA and CDR2 FQGNSA. DNA of the CDR3: TGTGCCAGCAGCTCCCTAGCGGGGGGACTAGATACGCAGTATTTT. Protein: CASSSLAGGLDTQYF. The full variable domain, rest sourced from reference TRBV7-2 and TRBJ2-3, is GAGVSQSPSNKVTEKGKDVELRCDPISGHTALYWYRQSLGQGLEFLIYFQGNSAPDKSGLPSDRFSAERTGGSVSTLTIQRTQQEDSAVYLCASSSLAGGLDTQYFGPGTRLTVL.

This clone came up once. The rearrangement joins TRBV7-2 to TRBJ1-1; D possibly corresponds to TRBD1 (5 bases). The CDR3 sequence is 13 residues long. Trimming cost V 8 bases and J 4 bases, with 14 bases left between them. The germline gives CDR1 SGHTA, CDR2 FQGNSA. CDR3 nucleotide sequence: TGTGCCAGCCGTTGGGGCGTGGGCACTGAAGCTTTCTTT. Protein product: CASRWGVGTEAFF.

The chain is built from TRBV7-2 and TRBJ1-2; D is uncertain. The germline gives CDR1 SGHTA, CDR2 FQGNSA. Deletions cut 5 bases from V and 6 bases from J, with 16 bases between. The CDR3 sequence is 14 residues long. The chain's CDR3 is CASSAHSRADGYTF. The CDR3 DNA reads TGTGCCAGCAGCGCCCATAGCCGAGCAGATGGCTACACCTTC.

The V and J genes are TRBV9 and TRBJ1-1; 7 bases align to TRBD1. With V trimmed by 3 bases and J by 1 base, 6 bases remained unmatched. Germline V gene lookup returns CDR1 SGDLS and CDR2 YYNGEE. The CDR3 loop spans 15 amino acids. The CDR3 nucleotides read TGTGCCAGCAGCGAGCCGACAGGGAGGAACACTGAAGCTTTCTTT. Its protein product is CASSEPTGRNTEAFF.

The gene calls are TRBV7-6 and TRBJ2-7; 8 bases map to TRBD1. Looked up from germline, CDR1 is SGHVS and CDR2 is FNYEAQ. The V segment lost 5 bases and the J segment 3 bases; nucleotides outside the gene matches: 9. CDR3 size: 15 residues. CDR3 amino acids: CASSQGAGGSYEQYF. As DNA, the CDR3 is TGTGCCAGCAGCCAGGGGGCAGGGGGGAGCTACGAGCAGTACTTC.